These 20 T cell receptor beta chains share one sample of origin, sequenced in a study of T cell changes during pregnancy in multiple sclerosis. TCRdb's copy holds only in-frame clones and misses some; the assay was immunoSEQ multiplex PCR. The data show approximately 100,000 clones, almost 95% seen once. The sample consisted of peripheral blood, taken in the third trimester of pregnancy. These receptors came from a female donor with multiple sclerosis, enrolled in a pregnancy study.

The V call is TRBV27, the J call TRBJ2-3; no firm D call. This CDR3 spans 13 amino acids. Germline-derived CDR1 and CDR2 are MNHEY and SMNVEV (reference sequence). The ends were cut back, 6 bases at V and 4 bases at J, with 11 bases in the middle. The CDR3 nucleotides are TGTGCCAGCAGCATGGTTTCGGCAGATACGCAGTATTTT. As protein: CASSMVSADTQYF.

This clone came up once. The CDR3 protein is CSVRQGRTEAFF. The CDR3, as DNA: TGCAGCGTGAGACAGGGTAGGACTGAAGCTTTCTTT. The chain couples TRBV29-1 to TRBJ1-1, with TRBD1 matching over 7 bases. This CDR3 contains 12 residues. The V segment lost 6 bases and the J segment 5 bases; nucleotides outside the gene matches: 6. Germline V gene sequence: CDR1 SQVTM, CDR2 ANQGSEA. Together with reference TRBV29-1 and TRBJ1-1, the CDR3 gives the full variable domain: SAVISQKPSRDICQRGTSLTIQCQVDSQVTMMFWYRQQPGQSLTLIATANQGSEATYESGFVIDKFPISRPNLTFSTLTVSNMSPEDSSIYLCSVRQGRTEAFFGQGTRLTVV.

The V gene is TRBV5-4, the J gene TRBJ2-7; the D gene is possibly TRBD1 (6 bases). Per germline, CDR1 SGHNT and CDR2 YYREEE (reference sequence). V was trimmed by 0 bases and J by 6 bases, leaving 19 bases between them. The CDR3 totals 16 residues. The CDR3 is CASSLGDRGTKSEQYF. As DNA, the CDR3 is TGTGCCAGCAGCTTGGGGGATAGGGGGACGAAAAGCGAGCAGTACTTC.

This chain connects TRBV7-2 to TRBJ2-3, with a weak D call TRBD2 (6 bases). V was clipped by 3 bases and J by 10 bases, with 20 bases between them. This CDR3 contains 15 residues. Germline CDR1 and CDR2: SGHTA and FQGNSA. The CDR3, as DNA: TGTGCCAGCAGCTTTGGTGGGACTTATTCACATTCGCAGTATTTT. Translating it yields CASSFGGTYSHSQYF. Together with reference TRBV7-2 and TRBJ2-3, the CDR3 gives the full variable domain: GAGVSQSPSNKVTEKGKDVELRCDPISGHTALYWYRQSLGQGLEFLIYFQGNSAPDKSGLPSDRFSAERTGGSVSTLTIQRTQQEDSAVYLCASSFGGTYSHSQYFGPGTRLTVL.

The chain links TRBV9 to TRBJ1-1, with 8 nucleotides matching TRBD1. With V trimmed by 3 bases and J by 1 base, 8 bases remained unmatched. Germline V gene lookup returns CDR1 SGDLS and CDR2 YYNGEE. CDR3 length: 16 residues. The CDR3, as DNA: TGTGCCAGCAGCGCAGGGGGCGCGGGGCCGAACACTGAAGCTTTCTTT. The encoded protein is CASSAGGAGPNTEAFF.

V gene TRBV13 combines with J gene TRBJ1-2; tentatively, D is TRBD1 (5 bases). Germline V CDR1 and CDR2: PRHDT, FYEKMQ (reference sequence). Trimming shortened V by 0 bases and J by 3 bases, and 5 bases separated the two germline ends. CDR3 length equals 13 residues. CDR3 in amino acids: CASSLGQDYGYTF. DNA for the CDR3: TGTGCCAGCAGCTTAGGACAGGACTATGGCTACACCTTC.

The J gene is TRBJ1-1, the V gene TRBV5-6; possible D gene TRBD1, 6 bases. Per germline, CDR1 SGHDT and CDR2 YYEEEE. Trimming took 0 bases from V and 6 from J, leaving 15 bases between them. This CDR3 comprises 15 residues. This CDR3 is CASSLGVPGDPEAFF. CDR3 bases: TGTGCCAGCAGCTTGGGGGTCCCAGGGGACCCTGAAGCTTTCTTT.

The chain combines TRBV6-6 with TRBJ2-7, with a weak D call TRBD1 (6 bases). The CDR3 is 13 residues long. The germline CDR1 and CDR2 sequences are MNHNY and SVGAGI (reference sequence). V dropped 0 bases and J dropped 7 bases, with 10 bases sitting between them. For the CDR3, the DNA is TGTGCCAGCAGTTACTCCGGACAGAGAGAGCAGTACTTC. Amino acids: CASSYSGQREQYF.

This chain joins TRBV7-9 and TRBJ2-7, with 9 bases lining up with TRBD1. Per the germline V gene, CDR1 is SEHNR and CDR2 is FQNEAQ (reference sequence). The CDR3 is 15 amino acids. V trimming: 4 bases; J trimming: 5 bases; junction bases outside the gene matches: 9. In DNA form, the CDR3 reads TGTGCCAGCAGCTCTTCCGGGACAGGGTCCCACGAGCAGTACTTC. Translated, it gives CASSSSGTGSHEQYF.

The rearrangement joins TRBV15 to TRBJ2-5; 9 nucleotides match TRBD2. Germline loops: CDR1 LNHNV, CDR2 YYDKDF (reference sequence). Trimming cost V 9 bases and J 5 bases; bases outside gene matches: 13. This CDR3 has 15 amino acids. CDR3 DNA: TGTGCCACTTGTAAAATGCTAGCGGGAACGGAGACCCAGTACTTC. Protein: CATCKMLAGTETQYF.

CDR3 sequence: CASTPGRALYEQYF. In nucleotides, the CDR3 is TGTGCCAGTACCCCCGGCAGGGCCCTCTACGAGCAGTACTTC. The V gene is TRBV19, the J gene TRBJ2-7; tentatively, D is TRBD1 (5 bases). CDR3 length: 14 residues. Between the trimmed V and J ends, which lost 7 bases and 3 bases, there was a span of 16 bases. Germline V gene lookup returns CDR1 LNHDA and CDR2 SQIVND (reference sequence). Based on the CDR3 plus reference TRBV19 and TRBJ2-7, the full variable domain is DGGITQSPKYLFRKEGQNVTLSCEQNLNHDAMYWYRQDPGQGLRLIYYSQIVNDFQKGDIAEGYSVSREKKESFPLTVTSAQKNPTAFYLCASTPGRALYEQYFGPGTRLTVT.

V is TRBV10-3 and J is TRBJ2-2, with 7 bases matching TRBD1. Germline V lookup: CDR1 ENHRY, CDR2 SYGVKD. J was trimmed by 2 bases and V by 7 bases; bases with no gene match: 4. This CDR3 is 14 amino acids long. The DNA for the CDR3 is TGTGCCATCAAAGGGACAGAAAACACCGGGGAGCTGTTTTTT. As protein: CAIKGTENTGELFF.

This chain connects TRBV9 to TRBJ2-7; 8 bases align to TRBD1. Unmatched junction bases numbered 15, after V lost 6 bases and J lost 7 bases. The CDR3 is 15 residues long. Per germline, CDR1 SGDLS and CDR2 YYNGEE. CDR3 nucleotide sequence: TGTGCCAGCACCCCATACCAGGGGGCGCCCGGGGAGCAGTACTTC. It yields the protein CASTPYQGAPGEQYF.

The chain carries TRBV19 and TRBJ1-5; D not certain. The germline V and J ends were trimmed by 5 bases and 7 bases, with 12 bases remaining between them. CDR3 size: 13 residues. Germline CDR1 reads LNHDA; CDR2 reads SQIVND (reference sequence). CDR3 loop: CASSALPGQPQHF. CDR3 in DNA: TGTGCCAGTAGTGCCCTCCCGGGACAGCCCCAGCATTTT. The entire variable domain, with the rest obtained from reference TRBV19 and TRBJ1-5, is as follows: DGGITQSPKYLFRKEGQNVTLSCEQNLNHDAMYWYRQDPGQGLRLIYYSQIVNDFQKGDIAEGYSVSREKKESFPLTVTSAQKNPTAFYLCASSALPGQPQHFGDGTRLSIL.

The rearrangement links TRBV7-6 to TRBJ2-7, with 8 positions matching TRBD2. Germline V gene data show CDR1 as SGHVS and CDR2 as FNYEAQ. J gave up 4 bases and V 5 bases, and 7 bases lay outside the gene matches. The CDR3 has 14 residues. This CDR3 reads CASSLSGSGYEQYF. Written as DNA, the CDR3 is TGTGCCAGCAGCCTAAGCGGGAGTGGGTACGAGCAGTACTTC.

This chain joins TRBV28 and TRBJ2-7, with 7 bases fitting TRBD2. CDR1 is MDHEN, CDR2 SYDVKM, per germline. The V and J ends lost 2 bases and 2 bases, in that order; junction bases with no gene match: 3. This CDR3 contains 14 residues. The CDR3: CASSLHGTTYEQYF. CDR3 nucleotides: TGTGCCAGCAGTTTACACGGGACTACCTACGAGCAGTACTTC.

CDR3 bases: TGCAGCGGAGTGACAGGGGCTGACGGGGAGCTGTTTTTT. Residues: CSGVTGADGELFF. The chain has TRBV29-1 and TRBJ2-2, with 8 bases aligning to TRBD1. The CDR3 consists of 13 residues. V lost 7 bases and J lost 7; bases outside the gene matches: 8. CDR1 is SQVTM and CDR2 is ANQGSEA in the germline V gene.

This chain connects TRBV28 to TRBJ2-7, with 9 positions matching TRBD2. This CDR3 region has 15 residues. Trimming cost V 5 bases and J 2 bases; bases outside gene matches: 7. Germline loops: CDR1 MDHEN, CDR2 SYDVKM. The CDR3 loop reads CASSTLAGVTYEQYF. The CDR3 nucleotides read TGTGCCAGCAGTACCTTAGCGGGAGTGACCTACGAGCAGTACTTC.

The chain joins TRBV15 to TRBJ2-7, with D possibly TRBD2 on 6 matching bases. CDR1 and CDR2 from the germline V gene are LNHNV and YYDKDF (reference sequence). The V end was cut by 3 bases, the J end by 3 bases, with 15 bases between. The CDR3 has 15 amino acids. The CDR3 loop is CATSRREGADYEQYF. The CDR3, as DNA: TGTGCCACCAGCAGGCGGGAAGGGGCTGACTACGAGCAGTACTTC.

This sequence joins TRBV9 and TRBJ2-3; D uncertain. Germline values: CDR1 SGDLS, CDR2 YYNGEE. V lost 4 bases to trimming and J lost 3 bases, with 9 bases between them. The CDR3 spans 13 residues. The CDR3 region is CASSIHITDTQYF. The CDR3 nucleotides are TGTGCCAGCAGCATCCACATAACAGATACGCAGTATTTT.